The rows below give T cell receptor beta chains drawn from one sample of a study of cytomegalovirus exposure and HLA in healthy donors. Only in-frame clones appear in the TCRdb table, and some are missing; sequencing was by immunoSEQ multiplex PCR. Of about 120,000 clones in the sample, about 78% are singletons; the top ten hold approximately 1.3%. Material: PBMCs. Every receptor here comes from a female donor in good health and CMV-seronegative. Each CDR3 is given with its conserved first and last residue. A D gene is named only where the DNA matches it firmly. A row's size may be missing; if present it is once, few, many or a size class.

v_gene	abundance	d_gene	j_gene	CDR3aa	CDR3nt
TRBV6-5	NA	TRBD1	TRBJ1-1	CASSLPGQGTEAFF	TGTGCCAGCAGTTTACCGGGACAGGGCACTGAAGCTTTCTTT
TRBV4-1	NA	NA	TRBJ2-3	CASSPGVDTQYF	TGCGCCAGCAGCCCGGGAGTAGATACGCAGTATTTT
TRBV27	NA	NA	TRBJ2-7	CASSSTVAGGEYF	TGTGCCAGCAGTTCCACCGTCGCGGGCGGGGAGTACTTC
TRBV27	NA	TRBD1	TRBJ2-5	CASSFPGTGETQYF	TGTGCCAGCAGTTTTCCCGGGACAGGTGAGACCCAGTACTTC
TRBV5-5	NA	TRBD1	TRBJ1-1	CASSWGTGNTEAFF	TGTGCCAGCAGCTGGGGGACAGGGAACACTGAAGCTTTCTTT
TRBV6-5	NA	NA	TRBJ1-5	CASSSPAGNQPQHF	TGTGCCAGCAGTTCCCCGGCGGGGAATCAGCCCCAGCATTTT
TRBV5-1	few	NA	TRBJ1-3	CASSKGTPERGNTIYF	TGCGCCAGCAGCAAAGGGACACCTGAGAGGGGAAACACCATATATTTT
TRBV6-6	NA	NA	TRBJ2-7	CASSYSVLQGYEQYF	TGTGCCAGCAGTTACTCTGTTCTGCAGGGCTACGAGCAGTACTTC
TRBV6-5	NA	NA	TRBJ1-2	CASLPGSSYDHGYTF	TGTGCCAGTTTACCCGGGTCATCTTACGACCATGGCTACACCTTC
TRBV9	NA	NA	TRBJ2-4	CASSAGTYENIQYF	TGTGCCAGCAGCGCTGGGACTTACGAAAACATTCAGTACTTC
TRBV30	few	NA	TRBJ1-4	CAWSAIIFRNEKLFF	TGTGCCTGGAGTGCCATCATTTTCCGGAATGAAAAACTGTTTTTT